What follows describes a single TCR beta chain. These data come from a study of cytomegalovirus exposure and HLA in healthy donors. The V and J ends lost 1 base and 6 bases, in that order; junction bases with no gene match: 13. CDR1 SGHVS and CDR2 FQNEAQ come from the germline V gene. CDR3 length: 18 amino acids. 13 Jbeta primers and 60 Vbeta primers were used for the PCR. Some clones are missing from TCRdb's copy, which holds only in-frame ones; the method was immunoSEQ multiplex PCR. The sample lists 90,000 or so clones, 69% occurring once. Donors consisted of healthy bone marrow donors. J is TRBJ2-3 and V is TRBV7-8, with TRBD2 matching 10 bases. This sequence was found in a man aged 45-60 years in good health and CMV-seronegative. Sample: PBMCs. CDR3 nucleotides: TGTGCCAGCAGCTTAGTTCCGAGCGGGGGGGCCCATAGGGATACGCAGTATTTT. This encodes CASSLVPSGGAHRDTQYF. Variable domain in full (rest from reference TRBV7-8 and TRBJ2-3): GAGVSQSPRYKVAKRGQDVALRCDPISGHVSLFWYQQALGQGPEFLTYFQNEAQLDKSGLPSDRFFAERPEGSVSTLKIQRTQQEDSAVYLCASSLVPSGGAHRDTQYFGPGTRLTVL.